Below, one T cell receptor (beta chain) is given with its context. The antigen remains unidentified. CDR3 length equals 14 residues. CDR1 is SGHRS, CDR2 YFSETQ, per germline. Deletions cut 2 bases from V and 3 bases from J, with 12 bases between. The data belong to a study of Ad26.COV2.S vaccination and SARS-CoV-2 variants. Findings and caveats of the study: Vaccinated and placebo-treated recipients had similar non-spike TCR breadth. Post-vaccination spike-specific CD8+ and CD4+ T cell responses reportedly had substantial breadth.

Using immunoSEQ multiplex PCR, the repertoire was profiled, and TCRdb retains in-frame clones only, with some absent. This table has more than 300,000 clones, around nine tenths appearing once. Documented treatment: about 20 received Ad26.COV2.S at low or high dose, single or two shots; several received placebo; per-sample allocation not given. Day 63 after the first injection of vaccine or placebo was the sampling time. The donor was a Boston adult aged 18-55 years. This clonotype originated in a person between 18 and 60 years old who received the Ad26.COV2.S COVID-19 vaccine or a placebo. This chain joins TRBV5-1 and TRBJ2-7; perhaps TRBD2 as D (5 bases). The sample here was peripheral blood, taken in a trial of Ad26.COV2.S vaccine versus placebo. CDR3 loop: CASSLGRGYYEQYF. The CDR3 DNA reads as TGCGCCAGCAGCTTAGGACGGGGTTACTACGAGCAGTACTTC.